Listed below are T cell receptor beta chains from one sample, sequenced in a study of CD8 T cells in ankylosing spondylitis. TCRdb re-derived calls from the 5' RACE reads in MiXCR, one entry per CDR3 protein. The profile shows approximately 220,000 distinct CDR3 sequences, about a quarter of them singletons. Material for sequencing was blood, either unsorted or a sorted T cell fraction (not recorded which). Receptors were obtained from a male donor with ankylosing spondylitis or in good health (not recorded which). The CDR3 runs from the conserved cysteine through the conserved F or W. D genes are given only for firm matches. The size field is filled for only some rows; it gives once, few, many or a size class.

CDR3 length: 16
D gene: NA
J gene: TRBJ1-4
V gene: TRBV20-1
clone size: few
CDR3 DNA: TGCAGTGCTAGAGATCTGACAGCAGGGTTTCGTGAAAAACTGTTTTTT
CDR3 protein: CSARDLTAGFREKLFF

CDR3 length: 14
D gene: NA
J gene: TRBJ2-2
V gene: TRBV10-3
clone size: few
CDR3 DNA: TGTGCCATAAAGCCGGGACCCCGAACCGGGGAGCTGTTTTTT
CDR3 protein: CAIKPGPRTGELFF

CDR3 length: 17
D gene: TRBD1
J gene: TRBJ1-6
V gene: TRBV27
clone size: many
CDR3 DNA: TGTGCCAGCAGTCCAGGGACAGCCAGCTCCTATAATTCACCCCTCCACTTT
CDR3 protein: CASSPGTASSYNSPLHF

CDR3 length: 15
D gene: TRBD2
J gene: TRBJ2-3
V gene: TRBV2
clone size: NA
CDR3 DNA: TGTGCCAGCAGTGAAGGACTAGCGAGAGGAGATACGCAGTATTTT
CDR3 protein: CASSEGLARGDTQYF

CDR3 length: 16
D gene: TRBD1
J gene: TRBJ2-5
V gene: TRBV12-3/TRBV12-4
clone size: many
CDR3 DNA: TGTGCCATACGGCGCCGGGACAGATATGACCAAGAGACCCAGTACTTC
CDR3 protein: CAIRRRDRYDQETQYF

CDR3 length: 14
D gene: NA
J gene: TRBJ2-1
V gene: TRBV5-6
clone size: many
CDR3 DNA: TGTGCCAGCAGCTTCCGGGGGAATAAAAATGAGCAGTTCTTC
CDR3 protein: CASSFRGNKNEQFF

CDR3 length: 15
D gene: NA
J gene: TRBJ2-7
V gene: TRBV9
clone size: NA
CDR3 DNA: TGTGCCAGCAGCCCTACAGGGACCAACCCCTACGAGCAGTACTTC
CDR3 protein: CASSPTGTNPYEQYF

CDR3 length: 13
D gene: TRBD1
J gene: TRBJ2-5
V gene: TRBV20-1
clone size: many
CDR3 DNA: TGCAGTGTTTGGACAGGGGGCACCGAGACCCAGTACTTC
CDR3 protein: CSVWTGGTETQYF

CDR3 length: 17
D gene: NA
J gene: TRBJ2-7
V gene: TRBV4-1
clone size: few
CDR3 DNA: TGCGCCAGCAGCCCCCAAATAGCTGGAACGAGCTCCTACGAGCAGTACTTC
CDR3 protein: CASSPQIAGTSSYEQYF

CDR3 length: 12
D gene: NA
J gene: TRBJ2-7
V gene: TRBV18
clone size: NA
CDR3 DNA: TGTGCCAGCTCGGACAGTGACTACGAGCAGTACTTC
CDR3 protein: CASSDSDYEQYF

CDR3 length: 15
D gene: NA
J gene: TRBJ2-1
V gene: TRBV6-1
clone size: many
CDR3 DNA: TGTGCCAGCAGCCGTAGCGACCTCGGGTACAATGAGCAGTTCTTC
CDR3 protein: CASSRSDLGYNEQFF

CDR3 length: 16
D gene: NA
J gene: TRBJ1-4
V gene: TRBV5-1
clone size: many
CDR3 DNA: TGCGCCAGCAGCCCCGGTACAGCCCGGAGCAATGAAAAACTGTTTTTT
CDR3 protein: CASSPGTARSNEKLFF

CDR3 length: 16
D gene: NA
J gene: TRBJ2-7
V gene: TRBV4-1
clone size: NA
CDR3 DNA: TGCGCCAGCAGCTACTCACGGGGGAAGGGGATGTACGAGCAGTACTTC
CDR3 protein: CASSYSRGKGMYEQYF

CDR3 length: 14
D gene: NA
J gene: TRBJ1-1
V gene: TRBV12-3/TRBV12-4
clone size: NA
CDR3 DNA: TGTGCCAGCACTAAAGGAGGGGAGAACACTGAAGCTTTCTTT
CDR3 protein: CASTKGGENTEAFF

CDR3 length: 16
D gene: TRBD1
J gene: TRBJ2-6
V gene: TRBV7-9
clone size: many
CDR3 DNA: TGTGCCAGCAGCAGACGACAGGGCGCTGGGGCCAACGTCCTGACTTTC
CDR3 protein: CASSRRQGAGANVLTF

CDR3 length: 13
D gene: NA
J gene: TRBJ1-5
V gene: TRBV30
clone size: many
CDR3 DNA: TGTGCCTGGGGGGCAGGGAACGGACAGCCCCAGCATTTT
CDR3 protein: CAWGAGNGQPQHF

CDR3 length: 14
D gene: NA
J gene: TRBJ2-3
V gene: TRBV5-1
clone size: many
CDR3 DNA: TGCGCCAGCGTCTTGGAGGGGAGCACAGATACGCAGTATTTT
CDR3 protein: CASVLEGSTDTQYF

CDR3 length: 18
D gene: NA
J gene: TRBJ1-4
V gene: TRBV11-1
clone size: many
CDR3 DNA: TGTGCCAGCAGCTTAGAGGGCGGTTCCGGGGTTATTAATGAAAAACTGTTTTTT
CDR3 protein: CASSLEGGSGVINEKLFF

CDR3 length: 16
D gene: TRBD2
J gene: TRBJ2-1
V gene: TRBV27
clone size: many
CDR3 DNA: TGTGCCAGCAGTTTACGAACTAGCGGGAGGGGGAATGAGCAGTTCTTC
CDR3 protein: CASSLRTSGRGNEQFF

CDR3 length: 16
D gene: TRBD2
J gene: TRBJ2-1
V gene: TRBV20-1
clone size: many
CDR3 DNA: TGCAGTGCCCCACCGGCCTCTAGCGGGGATTACAATGAGCAGTTCTTC
CDR3 protein: CSAPPASSGDYNEQFF

CDR3 length: 13
D gene: NA
J gene: TRBJ1-2
V gene: TRBV20-1
clone size: few
CDR3 DNA: TGCAGTGCCCCGGAGGTGTCTAACTATGGCTACACCTTC
CDR3 protein: CSAPEVSNYGYTF

CDR3 length: 15
D gene: TRBD2
J gene: TRBJ2-2
V gene: TRBV7-2
clone size: NA
CDR3 DNA: TGTGCCAGCAGCTTACTAGCGGGAGCCGGCGGGGAGCTGTTTTTT
CDR3 protein: CASSLLAGAGGELFF

CDR3 length: 16
D gene: NA
J gene: TRBJ2-3
V gene: TRBV7-3
clone size: many
CDR3 DNA: TGTGCCAGCAGCATAAAAGGGGCAGGGAGCACAGATACGCAGTATTTT
CDR3 protein: CASSIKGAGSTDTQYF

CDR3 length: 13
D gene: NA
J gene: TRBJ1-1
V gene: TRBV20-1
clone size: many
CDR3 DNA: TGCAGTGCGCTCGGACAGATGAACACTGAAGCTTTCTTT
CDR3 protein: CSALGQMNTEAFF

CDR3 length: 12
D gene: TRBD1
J gene: TRBJ2-7
V gene: TRBV29-1
clone size: many
CDR3 DNA: TGCAGCGTAGGGACAGGGGGCTACGAGCAGTACTTC
CDR3 protein: CSVGTGGYEQYF

CDR3 length: 15
D gene: NA
J gene: TRBJ2-5
V gene: TRBV20-1
clone size: NA
CDR3 DNA: TGCAGTTCCAGCCCGGCAGGGGATTCGTCAGAGACCCAGTACTTC
CDR3 protein: CSSSPAGDSSETQYF

CDR3 length: 15
D gene: TRBD1
J gene: TRBJ2-2
V gene: TRBV29-1
clone size: many
CDR3 DNA: TGCAGCGCCGGTGGATGGACAGGCAACACCGGGGAGCTGTTTTTT
CDR3 protein: CSAGGWTGNTGELFF

CDR3 length: 12
D gene: TRBD1
J gene: TRBJ2-1
V gene: TRBV6-5
clone size: many
CDR3 DNA: TGTGCCAGCTCGACAGGGTTTGATGAGCAGTTCTTC
CDR3 protein: CASSTGFDEQFF

CDR3 length: 13
D gene: NA
J gene: TRBJ2-3
V gene: TRBV27
clone size: few
CDR3 DNA: TGTGCCAGCAGTTCCCGACTTACAGATACGCAGTATTTT
CDR3 protein: CASSSRLTDTQYF

CDR3 length: 16
D gene: NA
J gene: TRBJ2-7
V gene: TRBV5-6
clone size: many
CDR3 DNA: TGTGCCAGCAGCTTGGAGGGCTCACAGCGGGTCCCTGTGGGTTACTTC
CDR3 protein: CASSLEGSQRVPVGYF

CDR3 length: 14
D gene: TRBD1
J gene: TRBJ2-7
V gene: TRBV5-1
clone size: many
CDR3 DNA: TGCGCCAGCAGCCCTACAGGGGACACCTACGAGCAGTACTTC
CDR3 protein: CASSPTGDTYEQYF

CDR3 length: 15
D gene: NA
J gene: TRBJ2-7
V gene: TRBV11-2
clone size: few
CDR3 DNA: TGTGCCAGCAGCGGAGTGAAATTCCGCGCCTTTGAGCAGTACTTC
CDR3 protein: CASSGVKFRAFEQYF

CDR3 length: 14
D gene: NA
J gene: TRBJ1-6
V gene: TRBV2
clone size: many
CDR3 DNA: TGTGCCACCAAGACAGCCAATGATAATTCACCCCTCCACTTT
CDR3 protein: CATKTANDNSPLHF

CDR3 length: 15
D gene: NA
J gene: TRBJ1-5
V gene: TRBV12-3/TRBV12-4
clone size: NA
CDR3 DNA: TGTGCCAGCAGTGGAAGTGGCATTAGCAATCAGCCCCAGCATTTT
CDR3 protein: CASSGSGISNQPQHF

CDR3 length: 17
D gene: TRBD1
J gene: TRBJ2-7
V gene: TRBV6-1
clone size: NA
CDR3 DNA: TGTGCCAGCAGCTCACTAATCGGGACAGGGGGGAGTTACGAGCAGTACTTC
CDR3 protein: CASSSLIGTGGSYEQYF

CDR3 length: 17
D gene: NA
J gene: TRBJ1-2
V gene: TRBV18
clone size: NA
CDR3 DNA: TGTGCCAGCTCACCCGGAAGACAGCTATCAACTAACTATGGCTACACCTTC
CDR3 protein: CASSPGRQLSTNYGYTF

CDR3 length: 17
D gene: NA
J gene: TRBJ1-2
V gene: TRBV6-5
clone size: NA
CDR3 DNA: TGTGCCAGCAGTTACTCGGACAGTATACGGCTACTCGATGGCTACACCTTC
CDR3 protein: CASSYSDSIRLLDGYTF

CDR3 length: 15
D gene: NA
J gene: TRBJ2-7
V gene: TRBV6-2/TRBV6-3
clone size: NA
CDR3 DNA: TGTGCCAGCAGTTACCAGCGACAGGCCCGAGGCGAGCAGTACTTC
CDR3 protein: CASSYQRQARGEQYF

CDR3 length: 15
D gene: TRBD2
J gene: TRBJ2-1
V gene: TRBV29-1
clone size: many
CDR3 DNA: TGCAGCGTCGTGAAGCGGGGTGCAATTGGCAATGAGCAGTTCTTC
CDR3 protein: CSVVKRGAIGNEQFF